This T cell receptor beta chain appears in the sequencing data of a study of graft-versus-host responses after intestinal transplantation. Concerning this clone: Antigen: not known.

CDR1 is SNHLY and CDR2 is FYNNEI in the germline V gene. The V and J ends lost 5 bases and 7 bases, in that order; junction bases with no gene match: 12. The CDR3 spans 16 residues. Some clones are missing from TCRdb's copy, which holds only in-frame ones; the method was immunoSEQ multiplex PCR. The sample contains tens of thousands of clones, approximately 92% of which appear only once. The receptor was derived from a human donor who received an intestinal transplant. The specimen comprised unstimulated CD4+ T cells sorted from spleen or lymph node cells, sampled before intestinal transplant. The J gene is TRBJ2-1, the V gene TRBV2, with 9 nucleotides matching TRBD2. The CDR3 DNA reads TGTGCCAGCAGTCATAATCCGGGACTAGCCTTGAATGAGCAGTTCTTC. As protein: CASSHNPGLALNEQFF.